This TCR beta chain comes out of a study of blood T cells in healthy people across ages (dated by TCRdb to about 2015). With respect to the entire study: In model experiments, template switching captured about one uniquely barcoded TCR beta cDNA molecule for every two T cells. To avoid experimental bias, donors of different ages were spread randomly across the sequencing lanes. Using deep sequencing normalized with unique cDNA molecular identifiers, the study measured how TCR beta repertoire diversity changes with age. The study analyzed two additional independent replicas of 1 million unique cDNA reads from the same blood draw for two donors, one aged 18 to 29 and one aged 80 or older. Donors were grouped into four age groups: young (average about 15 years), middle-aged (approximately 41), aged (around 60) and long-lived (around 80).

Donors were 39 systemically healthy Caucasian individuals from Russia aged roughly 6 to 90 years. Roughly 9.5 milliliters of peripheral blood were drawn from each donor into EDTA-treated Vacutainer tubes. PBMCs were isolated by Ficoll-Paque density-gradient centrifugation, with at least 6.5 million obtained per sample. Trizol reagent was used to extract total RNA from the PBMCs, yielding at least 5.5 micrograms per sample. Naive CD45RAhigh/CD27high T cell percentages were measured by flow cytometry on a PBMC aliquot from every donor. Library method: 5' RACE. Sequencing took place on an Illumina HiSeq 2500. The second PCR ran for about 7 to 11 cycles and used a J-beta primer mix along with a sample-barcoded 5' primer. Each TCR beta cDNA molecule received a unique molecular identifier from a template-switch 5' adaptor carrying 12 random nucleotides. At least 2.5 million CDR3-containing paired-end reads were obtained from each sample. All of the RNA was converted into first-strand cDNA using the Mint cDNA synthesis kit, with a TRBC-specific oligonucleotide serving as the primer. All cDNA was treated with uracil-DNA glycosylase and then went through a first 18-cycle PCR with the universal primers M1SS and BC2_uni_R. Processing in the source paper ran as follows. For normalization, 1 million high-quality reads, each with a distinct molecular identifier, were randomly selected from each sample. Reads with shared molecular identifiers were discarded instead of being binned into consensus sequences. CDR3 identification, clonotype clustering and error correction used MiTCR with a Q25 quality threshold and the strictest error-elimination algorithm. A nonparametric unseen species model using Euler transformation provided a lower-bound estimate of total TCR beta diversity. Through fastp at Q25 and MiXCR, TCRdb rebuilt clones from the public reads, retaining in-frame beta chains. Each record represents a unique CDR3 protein, reported with the most common genes and DNA among its rows. The V and J calls were determined by TCRdb, not by the authors. The sample yields about 2 million distinct CDR3 sequences; around half were counted once. The ten largest clonotypes hold approximately 2.1% of the sample.

The CDR3 runs 13 residues from the cysteine to the phenylalanine. The CDR3 DNA has 39 bases and is translated from base 1. Deletion took 0 bases off V and 5 bases off J, with a span of 8 bases between the germline ends. CDR1 and CDR2 (SGHRS, YFSETQ) derive from the germline V gene. This clonotype was found a few times. It has no known antigen specificity. Base qualities were left out, and no much larger clone turns up one base away. On the study overall, not on this receptor specifically: Since profiling was done on bulk unsorted PBMCs, naive and antigen-experienced compartments could not be conclusively compared. The percentage of naive T cells measured by flow cytometry correlated strongly with observed TCR beta diversity. Compared with the aged group, more naive CD4+ T cells, fewer expanded clones and increased TCR diversity were shown by the long-lived group, suggesting age selection. The CMV infection status of donors was not known, potentially confounding age-related changes in expanded clonotypes. Observed TCR beta diversity per million T cells fell roughly linearly with age, and a significant reduction was already apparent by age roughly 40. Estimates of total diversity from one million sequenced T cells were regarded as lower bounds and underestimates.

The TCR originated in a middle-aged woman in good health. What was sequenced was blood. The chain uses TRBV5-1 and TRBJ1-1; no D gene call is confident. This receptor carries the CDR3 CASSLDYGTEAFF. In nucleotides, the sequence is TGCGCCAGCAGCTTGGATTATGGAACTGAAGCTTTCTTT.